Listed here are 15 T cell receptor beta chains from one sample, sequenced in a study of CD8 T cells in ankylosing spondylitis. Which antigens these TCRs recognize remains unknown. TCRdb independently ran MiXCR on the 5' RACE reads; one entry per CDR3 protein. The table shows about 440,000 distinct CDR3 sequences, with about a sixth occurring only once. Study conclusions and caveats: Seemingly characteristic of ankylosing spondylitis blood was a TCR beta motif consisting of about 8 highly homologous variants.

Sample: blood, either unsorted or a sorted T cell fraction (not recorded which). These receptors came from a male donor with ankylosing spondylitis.

The chain couples TRBV20-1 to TRBJ1-5; D is undetermined. The CDR3 is made up of 15 amino acids. The V end lost 0 bases, the J end lost 4 bases, and 13 bases lay between the germline ends. Germline CDR1 and CDR2: DFQATT and SNEGSKA (reference sequence). The CDR3 DNA reads as TGCAGTGCTAGAGAGACCCAGATTATGAATCAGCCCCAGCATTTT. Its protein product is CSARETQIMNQPQHF.

This clonotype came up a few times. CDR3 sequence: CSARDMLAGNTGELFF. CDR3 DNA sequence: TGCAGTGCTAGAGATATGCTAGCGGGGAACACCGGGGAGCTGTTTTTT. The genes are TRBV20-1 and TRBJ2-2, with 8 bases aligning to TRBD2. The CDR3 runs 16 residues. Germline V CDR1 and CDR2: DFQATT, SNEGSKA (reference sequence). V lost 0 bases and J lost 1; bases outside the gene matches: 4.

The J gene is TRBJ2-3, the V gene TRBV20-1, with 8 bases identical to TRBD1. Germline trimming cut 2 bases from V and 3 bases from J; bases unmatched to any gene: 1. CDR1 DFQATT and CDR2 SNEGSKA come from the germline V gene (reference sequence). The CDR3 runs to 13 residues. The CDR3: CSARRTGTDTQYF. The DNA of the CDR3 is TGCAGTGCTAGAAGGACAGGGACAGATACGCAGTATTTT.

This clonotype was detected only a few times. This rearrangement joins TRBV10-3 to TRBJ2-1, with D maybe TRBD1 (5 bases). Germline CDR1 reads ENHRY; CDR2 reads SYGVKD. The CDR3 consists of 15 residues. Trimming shortened V by 2 bases and J by 3 bases, and 11 bases separated the two germline ends. The CDR3 is CAISEEGVGYNEQFF. CDR3 in DNA: TGTGCCATCAGTGAGGAAGGGGTTGGCTACAATGAGCAGTTCTTC.

Only a few counts were recorded for this clonotype. The chain joins TRBV6-1 to TRBJ1-1, with TRBD1 matching 8 bases. The junction had 7 bases not matched to a gene; V was cut back by 3 bases and J by 4 bases. The CDR3 extends over 15 amino acids. Germline CDR1 MNHNS, CDR2 SASEGT. CDR3 in DNA: TGTGCCAGCAGTGATCGGACAGGGATCCCCACTGAAGCTTTCTTT. Protein product: CASSDRTGIPTEAFF.

This clonotype was counted only a few times. V gene TRBV2 combines with J gene TRBJ2-1; 7 nucleotides align to TRBD2. With 3 bases clipped from V and 5 bases from J, the junction kept 1 base outside the gene matches. Germline-derived CDR1 and CDR2 are SNHLY and FYNNEI. The CDR3 runs to 13 residues. The CDR3: CASSDREDNEQFF. CDR3 sequence (DNA): TGTGCCAGCAGTGACCGGGAGGACAATGAGCAGTTCTTC.

This clonotype was counted at least ten times. The chain uses TRBV5-1 and TRBJ1-1, with D possibly matching TRBD1 (5 bases). CDR3 length: 15 amino acids. V lost 5 bases and J 2 bases, leaving 16 bases between the germline ends. Germline lookup yields CDR1 SGHRS and CDR2 YFSETQ. CDR3 protein: CASRGEGRGNTEAFF. The CDR3 region has the DNA TGCGCCAGCAGGGGAGAGGGACGGGGAAACACTGAAGCTTTCTTT.

The genes are TRBV24-1 and TRBJ2-2; 11 nucleotides align to TRBD1. J was trimmed by 5 bases and V by 3 bases; bases with no gene match: 7. CDR1 and CDR2 from the germline V gene are KGHDR and SFDVKD. This CDR3 has 17 residues. The CDR3 DNA follows: TGTGCCACCAGTGATAGGAACCGGGACAGGGGGACCGGGGAGCTGTTTTTT. It is translated as CATSDRNRDRGTGELFF.

This clonotype has ten or more counts. The V and J genes are TRBV5-1 and TRBJ2-7, with TRBD2 matching 7 bases. The germline CDR1 and CDR2 sequences are SGHRS and YFSETQ. The CDR3 extends over 14 amino acids. V shed 1 base, J shed 2 bases, and the junction held 3 bases outside the gene matches. In DNA form, the CDR3 reads TGCGCCAGCAGCTTGAGCCTAGCGGCCTACGAGCAGTACTTC. Amino acid sequence: CASSLSLAAYEQYF.

This sequence joins TRBV28 and TRBJ1-4; D might be TRBD1 (6 bases). This CDR3 is built from 15 residues. Germline loops: CDR1 MDHEN, CDR2 SYDVKM. Trimming took off 5 bases at V and 0 bases at J, with 10 bases between the two ends. The CDR3 DNA reads as TGTGCCAGCAGTACCTGGACAGCAACTAATGAAAAACTGTTTTTT. It yields the protein CASSTWTATNEKLFF.

This clonotype was observed a handful of times. The chain joins TRBV29-1 to TRBJ1-1; TRBD1 is a possible D gene (5 bases). Trimming cost V 3 bases and J 7 bases, with 18 bases left between them. The germline V gene has CDR1 SQVTM and CDR2 ANQGSEA. The CDR3 has 14 residues. The CDR3 nucleotides read TGCAGCGTTGAGATGCCTGGGGGAGGGGTTGAAGCTTTCTTT. Translation: CSVEMPGGGVEAFF.

The V gene is TRBV6-5, the J gene TRBJ2-7, with D perhaps TRBD1 (5 bases). Trimming removed 0 bases at V and 6 bases at J, with 12 bases between. CDR1 MNHEY and CDR2 SVGAGI come from the germline V gene. The CDR3 is 14 amino acids. The CDR3 DNA follows: TGTGCCAGCAGTTACTCGGGGCAGGGAATCGAGCAGTACTTC. This codes for CASSYSGQGIEQYF.

The chain links TRBV24-1 to TRBJ2-1, with D unclear. Trimming removed 4 bases from V and 4 bases from J, with 7 bases in between. The CDR3 has 13 amino acids. Per germline, CDR1 KGHDR and CDR2 SFDVKD. The CDR3: CATSDPGYNEQFF. Here the CDR3 DNA reads TGTGCCACCAGTGACCCGGGTTACAATGAGCAGTTCTTC.

The rearrangement links TRBV27 to TRBJ2-7; D is perhaps TRBD1 or TRBD2 (6 bases each). Trimming stripped 5 bases from V and 7 bases from J, with 18 bases between. Germline assignment: CDR1 MNHEY and CDR2 SMNVEV (reference sequence). The CDR3 spans 14 residues. This CDR3 is CASSEGHRGREQYF. CDR3 coding DNA: TGTGCCAGCAGTGAGGGACACCGTGGGAGGGAGCAGTACTTC.

J is TRBJ1-3 and V is TRBV28; D perhaps matches TRBD1 (5 bases). This CDR3 comprises 15 residues. Deletions cut 5 bases from V and 0 bases from J, with 11 bases between. The germline V gene encodes CDR1 MDHEN and CDR2 SYDVKM. CDR3 sequence reads: CASSRGTSSGNTIYF. CDR3 nucleotides: TGTGCCAGCAGTCGGGGGACCAGCTCTGGAAACACCATATATTTT.